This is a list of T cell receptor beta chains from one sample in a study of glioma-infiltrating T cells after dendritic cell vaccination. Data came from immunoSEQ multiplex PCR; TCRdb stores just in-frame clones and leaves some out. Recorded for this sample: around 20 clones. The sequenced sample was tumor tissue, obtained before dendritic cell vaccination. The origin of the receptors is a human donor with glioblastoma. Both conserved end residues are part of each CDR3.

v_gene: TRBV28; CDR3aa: CASSSNDRGRYYGYTF
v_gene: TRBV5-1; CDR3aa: CASGKLAVRKTYGYTF
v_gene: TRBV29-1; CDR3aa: CSGSSYNEQFF
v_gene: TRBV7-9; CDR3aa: CASSSIGRDRGSPYEQYF
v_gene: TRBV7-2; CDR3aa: CASSRDRGSGYGYTF
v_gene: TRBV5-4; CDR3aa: CASSQTMNTEAFF
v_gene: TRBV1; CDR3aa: CTSSEVCLCTSRANVLTF
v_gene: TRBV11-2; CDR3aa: CASSFREGYGYTF
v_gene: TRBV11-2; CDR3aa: CASTVRGGRDIHGYTF
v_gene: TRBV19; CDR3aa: CASTRGANMNTEAFF